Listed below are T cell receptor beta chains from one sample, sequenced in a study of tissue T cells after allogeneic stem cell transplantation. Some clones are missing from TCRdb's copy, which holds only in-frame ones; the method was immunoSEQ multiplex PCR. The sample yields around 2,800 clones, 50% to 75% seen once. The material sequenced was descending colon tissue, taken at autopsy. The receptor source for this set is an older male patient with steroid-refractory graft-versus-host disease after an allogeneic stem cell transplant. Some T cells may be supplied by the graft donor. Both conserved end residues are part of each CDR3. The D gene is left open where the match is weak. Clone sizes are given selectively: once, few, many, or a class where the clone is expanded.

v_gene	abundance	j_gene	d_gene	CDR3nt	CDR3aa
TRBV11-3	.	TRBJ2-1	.	TGTGCCAGCAGCCTACAACTACGGGGTGAGCAGTTCTTC	CASSLQLRGEQFF
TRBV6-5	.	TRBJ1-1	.	TGTGCCAGCTGGGGGACGGCTGAAGCTTTCTTT	CASWGTAEAFF
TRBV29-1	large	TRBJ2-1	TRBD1	TGCAGCTCCGGGACAGCTGTCCCAAGCTCCTACAATGAGCAGTTCTTC	CSSGTAVPSSYNEQFF
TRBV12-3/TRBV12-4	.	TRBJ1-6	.	TGTGCCAGCAGTCAGGGGACCAATTCACCCCTCCACTTT	CASSQGTNSPLHF
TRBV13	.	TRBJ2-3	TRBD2	TGTGCCAGCAGCCTGACACTAGCGGGGGTGTCAGATACGCAGTATTTT	CASSLTLAGVSDTQYF
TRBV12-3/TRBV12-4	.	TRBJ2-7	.	TGTGCCAGCAGTCTCAGCCGGACCTACGAGCAGTACTTC	CASSLSRTYEQYF
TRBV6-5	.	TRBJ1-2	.	TGTGCCAGCGGGCCGGGGGACTATGGCTACACCTTC	CASGPGDYGYTF
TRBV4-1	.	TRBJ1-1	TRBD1	TGCGCCAGCAGCCAGACCGGGACAGGACAAAGGAACACTGAAGCTTTCTTT	CASSQTGTGQRNTEAFF
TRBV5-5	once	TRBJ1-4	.	TGTGCCAGCAGCTTTTCAGGCAATAATGAAAAACTGTTTTTT	CASSFSGNNEKLFF
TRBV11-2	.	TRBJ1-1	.	TGTGCCAGCAGCCCGGGACGGGGGAACACTGAAGCTTTCTTT	CASSPGRGNTEAFF
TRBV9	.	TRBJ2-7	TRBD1	TGTGCCAGCAGCGCCAATCCGGGACAGGGGTCCTACGAGCAGTACTTC	CASSANPGQGSYEQYF
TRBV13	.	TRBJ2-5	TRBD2	TGTGCCAGCAGCTTGGTGGGGGGGGAGACCCAGTACTTC	CASSLVGGETQYF
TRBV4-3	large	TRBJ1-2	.	TGCGCCAGCAGCCAAGAGGAAGGCAGGGTGGATGGCTACACCTTC	CASSQEEGRVDGYTF
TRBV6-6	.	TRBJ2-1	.	TGTGCCAGCACCCCGGGGGGCCGTGAGCAGTTCTTC	CASTPGGREQFF
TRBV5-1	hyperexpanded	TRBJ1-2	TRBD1	TGCGCCAGCAGCTTCAAAGGGGGCGCCTCTAACTATGGCTACACCTTC	CASSFKGGASNYGYTF
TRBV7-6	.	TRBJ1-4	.	TGTGCCAGCAGCTTAGCGCTCGGGGCCTCCGCTGAAAAACTGTTTTTT	CASSLALGASAEKLFF
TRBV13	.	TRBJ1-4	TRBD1	TGTGCCACCACGACAGGGGGAAGGGAAAAACTGTTTTTT	CATTTGGREKLFF
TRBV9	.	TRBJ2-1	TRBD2	TGTGCCAGCAGCGGGACTAGCGGGAGGGATGAGCAGTTCTTC	CASSGTSGRDEQFF
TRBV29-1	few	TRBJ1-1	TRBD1	TGCAGCGTCAAACCGGGACAGCAGAACACTGAAGCTTTCTTT	CSVKPGQQNTEAFF
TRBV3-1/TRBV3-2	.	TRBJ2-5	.	TGTGCCAGCAGCCAAGTGGGGAGGGAGACCCAGTACTTC	CASSQVGRETQYF
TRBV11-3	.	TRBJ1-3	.	TGTGCCAGCAGCTTAAGCCAATTAAGCGGAAACACCATATATTTT	CASSLSQLSGNTIYF
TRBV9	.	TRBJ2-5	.	TGTGCCAGCAGCGCTGGGACGGGGAGGTCAATAGAGACCCAGTACTTC	CASSAGTGRSIETQYF
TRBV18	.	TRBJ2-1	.	TGTGCCAGCTCACCGCAGTACAATGAGCAGTTCTTC	CASSPQYNEQFF
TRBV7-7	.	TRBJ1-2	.	TGTGCTAGCAGCCCCATTGGAGCTAACTATGGCTACACCTTC	CASSPIGANYGYTF
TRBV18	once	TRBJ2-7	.	TGTGCCAGCTCCCCCAAAGACACAGGCTACGAGCAGTACTTC	CASSPKDTGYEQYF
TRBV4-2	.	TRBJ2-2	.	TGTGCCAGCAGCCAAGGTGGTGGTGGGGCGAACACCGGGGAGCTGTTTTTT	CASSQGGGGANTGELFF
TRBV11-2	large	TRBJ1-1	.	TGTGCCAGCAGCTTAAGGTCAGGAATAGAAGCTTTCTTT	CASSLRSGIEAFF
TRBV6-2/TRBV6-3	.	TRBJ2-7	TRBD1	TGTGCCAGCAGTTACTCAGTTTCGGCAGGGGGCGTCGAGCAGTACTTC	CASSYSVSAGGVEQYF
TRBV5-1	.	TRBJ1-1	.	TGCGCCAGCAGCTCCAACGGTGAGACCGGAGAAGCTTTCTTT	CASSSNGETGEAFF
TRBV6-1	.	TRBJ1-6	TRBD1	TGTGCCAGCAGTGAACATGACAGGGCCGCTAATTCACCCCTCCACTTT	CASSEHDRAANSPLHF
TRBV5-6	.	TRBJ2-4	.	TGTGCCAGCAGCTGGAGGCTTCTGGCAGACGAATCGGACATTCAGTACTTC	CASSWRLLADESDIQYF
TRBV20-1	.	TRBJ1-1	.	TGCAGTGCTAGACCCTTGGGGACGACTTTCTTT	CSARPLGTTFF
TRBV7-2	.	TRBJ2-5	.	TGTGCCAGCAGCTTAGGGATAAAAGAGACCCAGTACTTC	CASSLGIKETQYF
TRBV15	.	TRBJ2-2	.	TGTGCCACCAGCAGATCGCCTACCCCGGGGGAGCTGTTTTTT	CATSRSPTPGELFF
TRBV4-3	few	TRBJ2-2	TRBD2	TGCGCCAGCAGCCCCCTGAGCGGGGCCGACGGAACCGGGGAGCTGTTTTTT	CASSPLSGADGTGELFF
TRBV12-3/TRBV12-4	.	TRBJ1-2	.	TGTGCCAGCAGTTCGGGAGGTCGGGGCTACACCTTC	CASSSGGRGYTF
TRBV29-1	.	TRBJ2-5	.	TGCAGCGTTGAAGGTCTGGGAGAGACCCAGTACTTC	CSVEGLGETQYF
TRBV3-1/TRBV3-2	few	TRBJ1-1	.	TGTGCCAGCAGCCCCTCTTACGGGTCGAACACTGAAGCTTTCTTT	CASSPSYGSNTEAFF
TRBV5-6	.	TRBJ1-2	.	TGTGCCAGCAGCTTGGGGGATCATGGCTACACCTTC	CASSLGDHGYTF
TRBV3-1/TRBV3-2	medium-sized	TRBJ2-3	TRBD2	TGTGCCAGCAGCCAGGAACGACTAGCGGTCACAGATACGCAGTATTTT	CASSQERLAVTDTQYF